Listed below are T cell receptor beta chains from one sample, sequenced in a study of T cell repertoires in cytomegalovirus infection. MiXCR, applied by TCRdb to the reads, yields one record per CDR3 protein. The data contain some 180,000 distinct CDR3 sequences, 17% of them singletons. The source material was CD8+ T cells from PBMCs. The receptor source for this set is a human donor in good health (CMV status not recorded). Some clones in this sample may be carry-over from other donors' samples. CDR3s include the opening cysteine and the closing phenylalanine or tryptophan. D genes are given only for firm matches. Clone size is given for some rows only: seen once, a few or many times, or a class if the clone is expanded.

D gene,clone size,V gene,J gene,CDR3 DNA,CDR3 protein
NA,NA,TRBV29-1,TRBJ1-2,TGCAGCGTTGAAGACGGGGACGACTATGGCTACACCTTC,CSVEDGDDYGYTF
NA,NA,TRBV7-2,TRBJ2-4,TGTGCCAGCAGTCCCCCTAGGGAAGACATTCAGTACTTC,CASSPPREDIQYF
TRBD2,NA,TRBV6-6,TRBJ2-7,TGTGCCAGCAGTAAACCGACTAGCGGGGGGCCGTCCTCCTACGAGCAGTACTTC,CASSKPTSGGPSSYEQYF
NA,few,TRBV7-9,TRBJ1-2,TGTGCCAGCAGCTCCGGGAACCATTATGGCTACACCTTC,CASSSGNHYGYTF
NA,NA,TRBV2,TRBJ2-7,TGTGCCAGCACGGGGGACAGTGCCCACGAGCAGTACTTC,CASTGDSAHEQYF
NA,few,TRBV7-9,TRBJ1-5,TGTGCCAGCAGCCCTCCAGGTAGGGGCGATCAGCCCCAGCATTTT,CASSPPGRGDQPQHF
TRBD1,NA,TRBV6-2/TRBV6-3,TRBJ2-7,TGTGCCAGCAGTTCGGACAGGGGAATGGACGAGCAGTACTTC,CASSSDRGMDEQYF
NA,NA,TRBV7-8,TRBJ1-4,TGTGCCAGCAGCTCCCCCTTTAGGGAGAAAAAACTGTTTTTT,CASSSPFREKKLFF
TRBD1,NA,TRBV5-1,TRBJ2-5,TGCGCCAGCAGCTTGGGCGAAACAGGGGGGAGAGAGACCCAGTACTTC,CASSLGETGGRETQYF
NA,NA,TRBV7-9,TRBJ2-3,TGTGCCAGCAGCTCTGGGACGGGGCAGGATACGCAGTATTTT,CASSSGTGQDTQYF
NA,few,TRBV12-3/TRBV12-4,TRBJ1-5,TGTGCCAGCAGTTTTAATCCTCCGAATCAGCCCCAGCATTTT,CASSFNPPNQPQHF
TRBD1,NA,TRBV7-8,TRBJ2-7,TGTGCCAGCAGCTCCGGACAGGGGCCACCCTACGAGCAGTACTTC,CASSSGQGPPYEQYF
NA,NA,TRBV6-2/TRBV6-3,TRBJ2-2,TGTGCCAGCAGTGGAACAGGGTCCGGGGAGCTGTTTTTT,CASSGTGSGELFF
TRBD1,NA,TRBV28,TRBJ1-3,TGTGCCAGCAGTAGCAGGGGGTTGGGAAACACCATATATTTT,CASSSRGLGNTIYF
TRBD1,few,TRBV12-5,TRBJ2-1,TGTGCTAGTGGTTTGGCACCACTATGGGACAGGGGGAATGAGCAGTTCTTC,CASGLAPLWDRGNEQFF
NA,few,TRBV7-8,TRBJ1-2,TGTGCCAGCAGCTTAAGGAGCCCCGGGCAACATGGCTACACCTTC,CASSLRSPGQHGYTF